This is a list of T cell receptor beta chains from one sample in a study of control samples from healthy donors and cancer patients. Assay: immunoSEQ multiplex PCR; the TCRdb copy retains only in-frame clones and omits some. The profile covers a few hundred thousand clones, with more than 80% appearing a single time and about 6.3% taken by the ten largest. The specimen was PBMCs. All receptors come from a middle-aged man with head and neck cancer. Both conserved end residues are part of each CDR3. Fields, in order: clone size, CDR3 length, D gene, J gene, V gene, CDR3 DNA, CDR3 protein. The D gene is left open where the match is weak. Clone size appears in some rows only: once, few, many, or a class for an expanded clone.

. 19 TRBD1 TRBJ2-2 TRBV24-1 TGTGCCACCAGTGGTAAGACCGGGACAGGGCTTGCGAACACCGGGGAGCTGTTTTTT CATSGKTGTGLANTGELFF
. 16 TRBD1 TRBJ2-7 TRBV5-6 TGTGCCAGCTTACCGGGACAGGGGACTAGCTCCTACGAGCAGTACTTC CASLPGQGTSSYEQYF
. 14 . TRBJ1-2 TRBV18 TGTGCCAGCTCACCACGGGAGGGGGACTATGGCTACACCTTC CASSPREGDYGYTF
. 17 . TRBJ2-6 TRBV7-6 TGTGCCAGCAGCCCAGGACCACTACGCTCTGGGGCCAACGTCCTGACTTTC CASSPGPLRSGANVLTF
once 14 . TRBJ2-1 TRBV24-1 TGTGCCACCAGTGATTCCATCTATCGGTTCGAGCAGTTCTTC CATSDSIYRFEQFF
. 16 TRBD2 TRBJ2-7 TRBV6-6 TGTGCCAGCAGTTACAATCTAGCGGGGACCTCCTACGAGCAGTACTTC CASSYNLAGTSYEQYF
once 20 TRBD2 TRBJ2-1 TRBV4-2 TGTGCCAGCAGCCAAGACCCTACCGGAGGAGGGGCGGGAGATGTTAGTGAGCAGTTCTTC CASSQDPTGGGAGDVSEQFF
few 11 . TRBJ1-3 TRBV20-1 TGCAGTGCCTCGGGGGGAAACACCATATATTTT CSASGGNTIYF
. 13 . TRBJ1-1 TRBV4-1 TGCGCCAGCAGCCAGAGCGGAGGCACTGAAGCTTTCTTT CASSQSGGTEAFF
. 14 . TRBJ1-3 TRBV29-1 TGCAGCGTTGTCCCCGCCGGGGCAGGAAACACCATATATTTT CSVVPAGAGNTIYF
. 14 TRBD1 TRBJ2-2 TRBV30 TGTGCCTGGGGGACAGGGGAGTACACCGGGGAGCTGTTTTTT CAWGTGEYTGELFF